These 2 T cell receptor beta chains were sequenced from one sample in a study of blood T cells in healthy people across ages. A sample-barcoded 5' primer and a J-beta primer mix were used in a second PCR of about 7 to 12 cycles. One entry per CDR3 protein, called by TCRdb with MiXCR from the 5' RACE reads. The data show some 1,800,000 distinct CDR3 sequences, with roughly 43% seen just once and roughly 24% held by the top ten. Specimen: blood. These receptors originate from a human donor in good health.

This clonotype was picked up a small number of times. This sequence joins TRBV6-1 and TRBJ2-2; no clear D. The CDR3 extends over 11 amino acids. The V end lost 6 bases, the J end lost 5 bases, and 4 bases lay between the germline ends. The V gene's germline CDR1 is MNHNS and CDR2 SASEGT. The chain's CDR3 is CASRITGELFF. The CDR3 DNA follows: TGTGCCAGCAGGATTACCGGGGAGCTGTTTTTT.

This clonotype was picked up a small number of times. V usage is TRBV13 and J usage is TRBJ2-1; D is unresolved. Germline loops: CDR1 PRHDT, CDR2 FYEKMQ (reference sequence). This CDR3 is 15 amino acids long. With 0 bases removed from V and 8 bases from J, the gap between germline ends came to 14 bases. As DNA, the CDR3 is TGTGCCAGCAGCTTAGGCCGCTTCACTCGGGATGAGCAGTTCTTC. This gives the protein CASSLGRFTRDEQFF. Supplemented by reference TRBV13 and TRBJ2-1, the full variable domain reads AAGVIQSPRHLIKEKRETATLKCYPIPRHDTVYWYQQGPGQDPQFLISFYEKMQSDKGSIPDRFSAQQFSDYHSELNMSSLELGDSALYFCASSLGRFTRDEQFFGPGTRLTVL.